Listed below are T cell receptor beta chains from one sample, sequenced in a study of cytomegalovirus exposure and HLA in healthy donors. Method: immunoSEQ multiplex PCR; TCRdb's copy keeps in-frame clones and lacks some. Of 130,000 or so clones listed, more than 60% are singletons. Input material: PBMCs. The receptors shown here come from a woman in her fifties or sixties in good health and CMV-seronegative. Each CDR3 is given with its conserved first and last residue. The D gene is left open where the match is weak. The size of a clone is reported for some rows only, either as once, few or many, or as a class for expanded clones.

V gene	clone size	D gene	J gene	CDR3 DNA	CDR3 protein
TRBV10-3	-	TRBD1	TRBJ1-5	TGTGCCACCGACAGGGGAGGCAATCAGCCCCAGCATTTT	CATDRGGNQPQHF
TRBV6-6	-	TRBD2	TRBJ2-2	TGTGCCAGCAGTTACGGGGGGGTAGGCACCGGGGAGCTGTTTTTT	CASSYGGVGTGELFF
TRBV10-3	-	-	TRBJ2-7	TGTGCCATCAGTGACGAGCCCTACGAGCAGTACTTC	CAISDEPYEQYF
TRBV5-1	few	TRBD1	TRBJ2-3	TGCGCCAGCAGCGCACAGGGGTTCACAGATACGCAGTATTTT	CASSAQGFTDTQYF
TRBV5-5	-	-	TRBJ1-4	TGTGCCAGCAGCGGCGTAGGGGCTGAAAAACTGTTTTTT	CASSGVGAEKLFF
TRBV10-3	-	-	TRBJ2-1	TGTGCCATCAAAGGCGGGAACTCCTACAATGAGCAGTTCTTC	CAIKGGNSYNEQFF
TRBV18	once	-	TRBJ1-3	TGTGCCAGCTCACGGGGGGTGACTGGAAACACCATATATTTT	CASSRGVTGNTIYF
TRBV28	-	-	TRBJ2-7	TGTGCCAGCAGGTCCGGGTCCCACGAGCAGTACTTC	CASRSGSHEQYF
TRBV5-6	-	-	TRBJ2-2	TGTGCCAGCAGCTTGTTAACAGGGTTAGAACACGGGGAGCTGTTTTTT	CASSLLTGLEHGELFF
TRBV28	-	-	TRBJ2-5	TGTGCCAGCAGTGCACCGGCGGCCCAGTACTTC	CASSAPAAQYF
TRBV21-1	-	-	TRBJ2-7	TGTGCCAGCAGCAAACAGGGGCACGAGCAGTACTTC	CASSKQGHEQYF
TRBV6-5	-	TRBD2	TRBJ2-7	TGTGCCAGCAGTTACTCTGCTAGCGGGTCCTACGAGCAGTACTTC	CASSYSASGSYEQYF
TRBV7-6	-	TRBD2	TRBJ2-7	TGTGCCAGCAGCTCGCTTGCTAGCGGGGGGGGCGAGCAGTACTTC	CASSSLASGGGEQYF
TRBV5-1	few	TRBD1	TRBJ1-2	TGCGCCAGCAGCTTGGACAGGGGATATGGCTACACCTTC	CASSLDRGYGYTF
TRBV12-5	-	-	TRBJ1-2	TGTGCTAGTGGTTTGCCCCAGGGGATTCGCTACACCTTC	CASGLPQGIRYTF
TRBV4-1	-	-	TRBJ2-2	TGCGCCAGCAGCCAAGGACCAGGGGCCAACACCGGGGAGCTGTTTTTT	CASSQGPGANTGELFF
TRBV4-3	-	TRBD2	TRBJ2-1	TGCGCCAGCAGCCAAGAATTAGCGGGGGGGTACAATGAGCAGTTCTTC	CASSQELAGGYNEQFF
TRBV7-8	-	TRBD2	TRBJ2-1	TGTGCCAGCATCGGCCGGCGGGGGGGAATTAATGAGCAGTTCTTC	CASIGRRGGINEQFF
TRBV29-1	few	TRBD2	TRBJ2-3	TGCAGCTCACTCGGGGGAGGGAGGGTAGATACGCAGTATTTT	CSSLGGGRVDTQYF
TRBV5-1	-	-	TRBJ2-7	TGCGCCAGCAGCTTGGATCTAGGGGGCTACGAGCAGTACTTC	CASSLDLGGYEQYF
TRBV7-9	-	TRBD1	TRBJ2-7	TGTGCCAGCAGCTTAGTTCGTTTGACAGGGGACCCCTACGAGCAGTACTTC	CASSLVRLTGDPYEQYF
TRBV5-1	-	TRBD1	TRBJ2-7	TGCGCCAGCAGCTCCCAGACAGGGTTGGGCGAGCAGTACTTC	CASSSQTGLGEQYF
TRBV28	-	-	TRBJ1-1	TGTGCCAGCAACAAAGTTTATGCGGGGGGTGAAGCTTTCTTT	CASNKVYAGGEAFF
TRBV5-1	-	-	TRBJ2-7	TGCGCCAGCAGACCGTTAGGGGCTGGCGACGAGCAGTACTTC	CASRPLGAGDEQYF
TRBV5-4	few	-	TRBJ2-3	TGTGCCAGCAGCCCTAGGACTCGACCAGATACGCAGTATTTT	CASSPRTRPDTQYF